Following are 19 T cell receptor beta chains from one sample sequenced in a study of T-cell memory formation after mild COVID-19. In TCRdb, the 5' RACE reads were re-called with MiXCR into one record per CDR3 protein. The data hold over 300,000 distinct CDR3 sequences, with around a fifth observed a single time. The sequenced sample was PBMCs or a T cell subset sorted from them (not recorded which). The receptors derive from a man aged 18-30 years who had mild COVID-19 (a few samples of this study predate the infection). Cell type and time point are not known.

The V call is TRBV5-1, the J call TRBJ2-5, with TRBD2 identical over 9 bases. The V and J ends lost 2 bases and 5 bases, in that order; junction bases with no gene match: 7. The CDR3 contains 15 residues. The germline V gene encodes CDR1 SGHRS and CDR2 YFSETQ. DNA for the CDR3: TGCGCCAGCAGCTTCCCAGCGGGGGGAATGGAGACCCAGTACTTC. It specifies CASSFPAGGMETQYF. The full variable domain, rest sourced from reference TRBV5-1 and TRBJ2-5, is KAGVTQTPRYLIKTRGQQVTLSCSPISGHRSVSWYQQTPGQGLQFLFEYFSETQRNKGNFPGRFSGRQFSNSRSEMNVSTLELGDSALYLCASSFPAGGMETQYFGPGTRLLVL.

V gene TRBV20-1 combines with J gene TRBJ2-5; 8 bases agree with TRBD2. Germline values: CDR1 DFQATT, CDR2 SNEGSKA (reference sequence). After removal of 2 bases from V and 5 bases from J, the junction contained 7 bases not matched to a gene. CDR3 size: 14 residues. The CDR3, as DNA: TGCAGTGCTAGAAACGCGGGGGGCGGGGAGACCCAGTACTTC. Protein sequence: CSARNAGGGETQYF.

This clonotype was seen a handful of times. The V and J genes are TRBV7-9 and TRBJ1-1; D is unclear. CDR3 length equals 12 residues. Germline V CDR1 and CDR2: SEHNR, FQNEAQ (reference sequence). Trimming removed 3 bases at V and 2 bases at J, with 4 bases between. The CDR3 reads CASSFDNTEAFF. In DNA form, the CDR3 reads TGTGCCAGCAGCTTCGACAACACTGAAGCTTTCTTT.

The sample holds a few counts of this clonotype. This chain connects TRBV7-9 to TRBJ2-5; 9 bases are shared with TRBD1. Germline values: CDR1 SEHNR, CDR2 FQNEAQ (reference sequence). The CDR3 has 16 residues. Trimming took 3 bases from V and 1 from J; bases not matched to a gene: 6. CDR3 amino acids: CASSFQLDRGQETQYF. CDR3 DNA: TGTGCCAGCAGCTTCCAACTGGACAGGGGCCAAGAGACCCAGTACTTC. The whole variable domain, filled in from reference TRBV7-9 and TRBJ2-5, reads DTGVSQNPRHKITKRGQNVTFRCDPISEHNRLYWYRQTLGQGPEFLTYFQNEAQLEKSRLLSDRFSAERPKGSFSTLEIQRTEQGDSAMYLCASSFQLDRGQETQYFGPGTRLLVL.

There are a few counts of this clonotype. The rearrangement uses TRBV28 and TRBJ2-5; D possibly corresponds to TRBD1 (5 bases). The CDR3 runs to 14 residues. The V and J ends lost 3 bases and 0 bases respectively, with 8 bases between them. The V gene's germline CDR1 is MDHEN and CDR2 SYDVKM. CDR3 amino acids: CASSFKGNQETQYF. DNA for the CDR3: TGTGCCAGCAGTTTTAAGGGGAACCAAGAGACCCAGTACTTC.

This clonotype was observed many times. The chain links TRBV19 to TRBJ1-5; D is possibly TRBD1 (5 bases). The CDR3 consists of 16 residues. Per germline, CDR1 LNHDA and CDR2 SQIVND (reference sequence). Trimming cost V 0 bases and J 2 bases, with 11 bases left between them. Written as DNA, the CDR3 is TGTGCCAGTAGTATAGATGGGGCAGGAGGCAATCAGCCCCAGCATTTT. It codes for CASSIDGAGGNQPQHF. Based on the CDR3 plus reference TRBV19 and TRBJ1-5, the full variable domain is DGGITQSPKYLFRKEGQNVTLSCEQNLNHDAMYWYRQDPGQGLRLIYYSQIVNDFQKGDIAEGYSVSREKKESFPLTVTSAQKNPTAFYLCASSIDGAGGNQPQHFGDGTRLSIL.

V gene TRBV29-1 combines with J gene TRBJ1-5; possible D gene TRBD1, 5 bases. V gave up 4 bases and J gave up 5 bases, with 12 bases separating them. From germline, CDR1 is SQVTM and CDR2 ANQGSEA. This CDR3 region has 13 residues. The CDR3: CSVVAGRDQPQHF. CDR3 DNA: TGCAGCGTTGTCGCAGGGCGTGATCAGCCCCAGCATTTT.

V gene TRBV7-9 combines with J gene TRBJ2-1; TRBD2 matches at 15 bases. This CDR3 has 18 residues. In germline, CDR1 is SEHNR, CDR2 FQNEAQ (reference sequence). V lost 3 bases to trimming and J lost 2 bases; unmatched junction nucleotides: 5. CDR3 region: CASSFPRTSGGAYNEQFF. The CDR3 nucleotides read TGTGCCAGCAGCTTTCCCCGGACTAGCGGGGGGGCCTACAATGAGCAGTTCTTC.

This clonotype has more than one count but fewer than ten. The V call is TRBV19, the J call TRBJ2-7; the match to TRBD2 covers 9 bases. CDR3 size: 15 residues. The germline V gene encodes CDR1 LNHDA and CDR2 SQIVND (reference sequence). The ends lost 5 bases at V and 1 base at J; junction bases unmatched: 6. CDR3 bases: TGTGCCAGTAGTCAGCCGGGACTAGCATCCTACGAGCAGTACTTC. Encoded protein: CASSQPGLASYEQYF. The whole variable domain, filled in from reference TRBV19 and TRBJ2-7, reads DGGITQSPKYLFRKEGQNVTLSCEQNLNHDAMYWYRQDPGQGLRLIYYSQIVNDFQKGDIAEGYSVSREKKESFPLTVTSAQKNPTAFYLCASSQPGLASYEQYFGPGTRLTVT.

This clonotype was counted many times. The rearrangement links TRBV7-2 to TRBJ1-1; D ambiguous. Germline CDR1 reads SGHTA; CDR2 reads FQGNSA. V was shortened by 1 base and J by 5 bases, with 5 bases between the two germline ends. This CDR3 has 12 residues. CDR3 sequence (DNA): TGTGCCAGCAGCTTAGGCCGGACTGAAGCTTTCTTT. It codes for CASSLGRTEAFF.

This clonotype was counted many times. This rearrangement joins TRBV3-1 to TRBJ2-4; D ambiguous. V was clipped by 1 base and J by 9 bases, with 7 bases between them. The CDR3 contains 12 residues. Per the germline V gene, CDR1 is LGHDT and CDR2 is YNNKEL (reference sequence). The CDR3 DNA follows: TGTGCCAGCAGCCAAGTTGAGCGCATTCAGTACTTC. Its protein product is CASSQVERIQYF.

This clonotype turned up a few times. V gene TRBV4-3 combines with J gene TRBJ1-5; D is unclear. The CDR3 length is 15 residues. Germline CDR1 is LGHNA and CDR2 is YSLEER. V was trimmed by 1 base and J by 0 bases, leaving 7 bases between them. The CDR3 spells CASSQAGYSNQPQHF. DNA for the CDR3: TGCGCCAGCAGCCAAGCCGGATATAGCAATCAGCCCCAGCATTTT.

This clonotype was recorded a few times. The chain combines TRBV28 with TRBJ2-1; 7 nucleotides line up with TRBD2. With 4 bases clipped from V and 10 bases from J, the junction kept 19 bases outside the gene matches. The CDR3 spans 17 residues. The germline V gene has CDR1 MDHEN and CDR2 SYDVKM. The CDR3 loop reads CASSSGGGGSSRLEQFF. For the CDR3, the DNA is TGTGCCAGCAGTTCAGGTGGCGGGGGTTCTAGCAGGCTAGAGCAGTTCTTC.

CDR3 residues: CASSEINQPQHF. CDR3 nucleotides: TGTGCCAGCAGTGAAATCAATCAGCCCCAGCATTTT. This chain links TRBV6-1 with TRBJ1-5; D call uncertain. The CDR3 spans 12 residues. Germline values: CDR1 MNHNS, CDR2 SASEGT. V gave up 2 bases and J gave up 3 bases, with 2 bases separating them.

Points on this clonotype: A much larger clone lies one base from this, so it may be a read error. The gene calls are TRBV12-3 or TRBV12-4 and TRBJ2-7; possibly TRBD1 for D (6 bases). CDR3 length: 14 residues. The germline V and J ends were trimmed by 3 bases and 3 bases, with 12 bases remaining between them. The DNA of the CDR3 is TGTGCCAGCAGTTTGGGGACATACTACTACGAGCAGTACTTC. Its translation: CASSLGTYYYEQYF.

The rearrangement uses TRBV20-1 and TRBJ1-2; TRBD1 agrees at 8 bases. The CDR3 spans 12 residues. Germline trimming cut 7 bases from V and 6 bases from J; bases unmatched to any gene: 7. CDR1 is DFQATT, CDR2 SNEGSKA, per germline (reference sequence). CDR3 region: CSVSDRANGYTF. The CDR3, as DNA: TGCAGTGTCTCGGACAGGGCAAATGGCTACACCTTC.

The table lists this clonotype with a few counts. The gene calls are TRBV4-3 and TRBJ2-3; possible D gene TRBD1, 5 bases. V lost 0 bases, J lost 4 bases, and 17 bases lay in between. There are 17 residues in the CDR3. Per germline, CDR1 LGHNA and CDR2 YSLEER. The CDR3 is CASSQDYAQGTADTQYF. CDR3 sequence (DNA): TGCGCCAGCAGCCAAGATTACGCGCAGGGAACCGCAGATACGCAGTATTTT.

Ten or more counts support this clonotype. The chain combines TRBV7-9 with TRBJ2-1; no clear D gene. Trimming stripped 1 base from V and 7 bases from J, with 5 bases between. The CDR3 consists of 12 residues. Germline CDR1 reads SEHNR; CDR2 reads FQNEAQ (reference sequence). The CDR3 spells CASSLVRNEQFF. The CDR3 coding sequence is TGTGCCAGCAGCTTAGTGCGGAATGAGCAGTTCTTC.

This clonotype has just a few counts. The gene calls are TRBV6-5 and TRBJ1-1; possibly TRBD1 for D (6 bases). This CDR3 is built from 17 residues. Trimming pared 0 bases from V and 1 base from J, leaving 15 bases between. Germline V gene data show CDR1 as MNHEY and CDR2 as SVGAGI. CDR3 amino acids: CASSYSIGVGGNTEAFF. CDR3 bases: TGTGCCAGCAGTTACTCGATCGGGGTAGGGGGGAACACTGAAGCTTTCTTT.